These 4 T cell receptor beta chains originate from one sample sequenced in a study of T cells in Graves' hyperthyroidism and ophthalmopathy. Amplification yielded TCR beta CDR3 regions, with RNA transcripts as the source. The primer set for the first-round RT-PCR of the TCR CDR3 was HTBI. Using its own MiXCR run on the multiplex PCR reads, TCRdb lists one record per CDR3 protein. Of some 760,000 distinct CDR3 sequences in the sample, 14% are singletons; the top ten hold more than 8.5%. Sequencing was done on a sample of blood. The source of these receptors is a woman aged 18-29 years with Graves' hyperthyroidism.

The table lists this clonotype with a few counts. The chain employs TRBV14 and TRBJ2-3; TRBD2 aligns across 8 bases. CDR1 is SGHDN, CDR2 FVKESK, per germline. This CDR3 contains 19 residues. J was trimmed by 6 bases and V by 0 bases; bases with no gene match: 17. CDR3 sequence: CASSQDIRRAGVGMDTQYF. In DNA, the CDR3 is TGTGCCAGCAGCCAAGATATAAGAAGAGCGGGAGTCGGGATGGATACGCAGTATTTT.

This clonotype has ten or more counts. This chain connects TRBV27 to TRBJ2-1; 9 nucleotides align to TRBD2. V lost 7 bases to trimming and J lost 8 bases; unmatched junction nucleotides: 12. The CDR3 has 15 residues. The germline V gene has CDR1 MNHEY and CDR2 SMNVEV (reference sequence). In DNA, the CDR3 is TGTGCCAGCAAAGCAAGCGGAATAGCGGGAGATGAGCAGTTCTTC. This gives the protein CASKASGIAGDEQFF.

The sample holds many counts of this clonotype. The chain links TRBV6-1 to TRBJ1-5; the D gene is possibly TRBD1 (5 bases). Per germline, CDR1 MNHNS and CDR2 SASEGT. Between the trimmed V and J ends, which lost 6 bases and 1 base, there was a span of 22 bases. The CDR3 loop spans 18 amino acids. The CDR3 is CASRGVGAGRESNQPQHF. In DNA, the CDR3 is TGTGCCAGCAGGGGGGTTGGGGCAGGGCGGGAGAGCAATCAGCCCCAGCATTTT.

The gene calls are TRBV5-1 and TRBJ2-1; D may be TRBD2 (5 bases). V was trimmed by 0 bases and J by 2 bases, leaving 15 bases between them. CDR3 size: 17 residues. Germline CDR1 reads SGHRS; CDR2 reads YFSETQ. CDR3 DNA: TGCGCCAGCAGCTTGGACGCTAGCCCCTATACCTACAATGAGCAGTTCTTC. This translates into CASSLDASPYTYNEQFF.